The subject of this entry is one TCR beta chain. Antigen: not known. These data belong to a study of T cells after yellow fever vaccination. Study-level background: SMART-Seq v4 Ultra Low Input served to prepare low-cell-number fractions.

Study-wide points: Reappearing after the booster were most of the clones from primary vaccination (less than 97% CD4, approximately 86% CD8).

Synthesis of TCR cDNA relied on 5'RACE template switching, which attached a universal primer site and UMIs. One entry per CDR3 protein, called by TCRdb with MiXCR from the 5' RACE reads. Here the sample spans 550,000 or so distinct CDR3 sequences, about 19% being singletons. J gave up 4 bases and V 3 bases, and 1 base lay outside the gene matches. Germline V gene data show CDR1 as SGDLS and CDR2 as YYNGEE. The CDR3 loop spans 15 amino acids. Material: PBMCs, obtained 15 days after the yellow fever booster vaccination. The chain couples TRBV9 to TRBJ2-7; 16 nucleotides align to TRBD2. This clonotype originated in a man under 40 who received the YFV17D yellow fever vaccine. The CDR3 reads CASSGGLAGGYEQYF. The CDR3 DNA follows: TGTGCCAGCAGCGGGGGACTAGCGGGAGGGTACGAGCAGTACTTC.